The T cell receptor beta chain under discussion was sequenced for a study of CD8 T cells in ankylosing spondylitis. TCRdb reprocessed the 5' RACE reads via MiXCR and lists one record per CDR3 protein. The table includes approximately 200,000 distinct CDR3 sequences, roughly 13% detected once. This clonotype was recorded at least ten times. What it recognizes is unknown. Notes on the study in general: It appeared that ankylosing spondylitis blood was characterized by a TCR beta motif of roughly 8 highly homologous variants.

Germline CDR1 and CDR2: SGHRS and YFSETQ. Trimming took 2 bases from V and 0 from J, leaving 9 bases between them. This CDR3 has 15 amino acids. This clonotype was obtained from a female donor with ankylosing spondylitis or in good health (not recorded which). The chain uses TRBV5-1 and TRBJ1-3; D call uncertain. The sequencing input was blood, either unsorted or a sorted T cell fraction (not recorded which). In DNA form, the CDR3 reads TGCGCCAGCAGCTTATCAGGCGGCTCTGGAAACACCATATATTTT. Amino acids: CASSLSGGSGNTIYF.